This T cell receptor beta chain was identified in a study of blood T cell repertoires in COVID-19. Study-level information: The United States, Italy and Spain were the sources of the acute and convalescent COVID-19 samples. The cDNA or gDNA used as material had been derived from T cells, B-cell-depleted T cells, or PBMCs.

Patients of the Seattle cohort, enrolled during active infection, were followed longitudinally. This CDR3 contains 14 residues. In germline, CDR1 is KGHDR, CDR2 SFDVKD. Germline trimming cut 7 bases from V and 2 bases from J; bases unmatched to any gene: 5. Authors' analysis steps: Nucleated cell number was recorded as an estimate derived from reference gene primer amplification. Clones were read by immunoSEQ multiplex PCR, and TCRdb kept only the in-frame ones, dropping some. That table furnishes V, J and clone size, whereas the DNA furnished D and trimming. The data contain 90,000 to 100,000 clones, 89% of them singletons.

The chain combines TRBV24-1 with TRBJ1-1, with 8 bases fitting TRBD1. What was sequenced was peripheral blood. The sequence derives from a man aged 45 to 65 with COVID-19, enrolled during active disease. The CDR3 sequence: CATSPTGGNTEAFF. In DNA form, the CDR3 reads TGTGCCACCAGCCCCACAGGGGGTAACACTGAAGCTTTCTTT.